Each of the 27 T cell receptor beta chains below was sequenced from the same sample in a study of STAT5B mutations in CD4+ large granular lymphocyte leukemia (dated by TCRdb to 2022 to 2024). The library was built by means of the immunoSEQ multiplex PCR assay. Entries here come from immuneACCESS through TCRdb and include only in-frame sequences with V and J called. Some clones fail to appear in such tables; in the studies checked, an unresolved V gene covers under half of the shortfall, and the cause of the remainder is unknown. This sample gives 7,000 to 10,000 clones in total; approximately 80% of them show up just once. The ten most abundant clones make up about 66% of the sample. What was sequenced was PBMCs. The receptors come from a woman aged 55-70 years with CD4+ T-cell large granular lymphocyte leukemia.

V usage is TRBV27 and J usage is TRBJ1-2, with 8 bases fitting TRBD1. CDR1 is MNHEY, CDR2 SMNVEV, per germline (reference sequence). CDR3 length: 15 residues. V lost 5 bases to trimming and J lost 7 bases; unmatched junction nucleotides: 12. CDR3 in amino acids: CASSPSRTGKLGYTF. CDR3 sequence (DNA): TGTGCCAGCAGTCCGTCCCGGACAGGGAAACTTGGCTACACCTTC.

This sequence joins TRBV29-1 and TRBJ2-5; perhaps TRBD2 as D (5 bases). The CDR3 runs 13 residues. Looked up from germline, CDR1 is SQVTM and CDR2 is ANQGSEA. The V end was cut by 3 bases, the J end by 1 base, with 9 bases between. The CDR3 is CSVDVAGQETQYF. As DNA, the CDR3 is TGCAGCGTTGATGTGGCGGGCCAAGAGACCCAGTACTTC.

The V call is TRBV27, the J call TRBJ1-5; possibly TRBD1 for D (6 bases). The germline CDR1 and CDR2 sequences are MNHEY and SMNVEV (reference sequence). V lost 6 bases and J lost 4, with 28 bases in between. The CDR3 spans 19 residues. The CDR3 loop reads CASSSGLSRRDILNQPQHF. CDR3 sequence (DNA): TGTGCCAGCAGCTCCGGGCTGTCCCGACGGGACATTCTTAATCAGCCCCAGCATTTT.

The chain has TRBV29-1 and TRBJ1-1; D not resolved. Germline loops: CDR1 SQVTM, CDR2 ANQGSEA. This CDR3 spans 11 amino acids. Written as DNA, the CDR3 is TGCATCACGGTCGTGAACACTGAAGCTTTCTTT. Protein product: CITVVNTEAFF.

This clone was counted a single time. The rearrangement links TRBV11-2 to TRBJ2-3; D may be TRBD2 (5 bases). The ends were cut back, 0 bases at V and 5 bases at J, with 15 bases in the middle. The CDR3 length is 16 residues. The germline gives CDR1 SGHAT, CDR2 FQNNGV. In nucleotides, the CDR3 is TGTGCCAGCAGCTTAGAGCCGGGAAGATATAGAGATACGCAGTATTTT. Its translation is CASSLEPGRYRDTQYF.

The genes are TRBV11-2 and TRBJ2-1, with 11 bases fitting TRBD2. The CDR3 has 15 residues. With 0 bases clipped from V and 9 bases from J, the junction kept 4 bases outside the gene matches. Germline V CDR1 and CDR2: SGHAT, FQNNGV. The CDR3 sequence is CASSLELAGAFEQFF. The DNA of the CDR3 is TGTGCCAGCAGCTTAGAACTAGCGGGAGCTTTTGAGCAGTTCTTC.

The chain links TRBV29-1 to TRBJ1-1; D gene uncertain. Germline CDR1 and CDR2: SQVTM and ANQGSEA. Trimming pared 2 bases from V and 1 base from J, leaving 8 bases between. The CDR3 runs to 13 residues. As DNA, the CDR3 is TGCAGCGTTGAACCCGACAAGAACACTGAAGCTTTCTTT. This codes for CSVEPDKNTEAFF.

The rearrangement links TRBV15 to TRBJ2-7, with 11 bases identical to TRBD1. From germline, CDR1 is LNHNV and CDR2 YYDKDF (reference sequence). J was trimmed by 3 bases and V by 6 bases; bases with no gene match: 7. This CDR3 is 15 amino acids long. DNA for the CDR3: TGTGCCACCAGTATTCCGGGACAGGGGGACTACGAGCAGTACTTC. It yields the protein CATSIPGQGDYEQYF.

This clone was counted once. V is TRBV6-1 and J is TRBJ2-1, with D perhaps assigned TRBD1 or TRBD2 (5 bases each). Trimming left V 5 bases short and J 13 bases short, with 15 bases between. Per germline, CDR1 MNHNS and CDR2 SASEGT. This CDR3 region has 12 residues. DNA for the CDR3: TGTGCCAGCAGTTTCATCCGGGACCTTCAGTTCTTC. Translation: CASSFIRDLQFF.

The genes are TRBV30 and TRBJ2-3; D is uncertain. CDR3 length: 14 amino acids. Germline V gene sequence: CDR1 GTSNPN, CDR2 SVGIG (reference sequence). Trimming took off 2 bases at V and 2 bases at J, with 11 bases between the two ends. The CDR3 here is CAWSRSAPTDTQYF. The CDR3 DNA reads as TGTGCCTGGAGTAGGTCCGCCCCCACAGATACGCAGTATTTT.

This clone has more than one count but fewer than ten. The CDR3 reads CAWSVPRAEAFF. CDR3 bases: TGTGCCTGGAGTGTACCAAGGGCTGAAGCTTTCTTT. V is TRBV30 and J is TRBJ1-1; D remains unclear. Per germline, CDR1 GTSNPN and CDR2 SVGIG (reference sequence). The CDR3 loop spans 12 amino acids. The V end was cut by 0 bases, the J end by 6 bases, with 8 bases between.

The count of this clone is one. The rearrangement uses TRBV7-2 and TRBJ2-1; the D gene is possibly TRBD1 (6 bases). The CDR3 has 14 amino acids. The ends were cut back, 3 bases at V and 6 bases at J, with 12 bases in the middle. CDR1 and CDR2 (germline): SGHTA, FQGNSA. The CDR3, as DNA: TGTGCCAGCAGCTTTGACACAGGGAGCAATGAGCAGTTCTTC. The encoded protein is CASSFDTGSNEQFF.

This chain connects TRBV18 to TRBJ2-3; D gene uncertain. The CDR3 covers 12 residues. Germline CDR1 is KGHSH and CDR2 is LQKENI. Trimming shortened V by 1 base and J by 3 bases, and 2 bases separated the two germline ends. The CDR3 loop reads CASSPRTDTQYF. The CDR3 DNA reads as TGTGCCAGCTCACCACGAACAGATACGCAGTATTTT.

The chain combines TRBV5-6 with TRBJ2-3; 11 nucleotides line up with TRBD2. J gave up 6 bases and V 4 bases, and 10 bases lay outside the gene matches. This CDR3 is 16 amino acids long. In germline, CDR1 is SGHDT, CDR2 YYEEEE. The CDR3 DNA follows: TGTGCCAGCAGCCGGAGCACTAGCGGGAGTGGTGATACGCAGTATTTT. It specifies CASSRSTSGSGDTQYF.

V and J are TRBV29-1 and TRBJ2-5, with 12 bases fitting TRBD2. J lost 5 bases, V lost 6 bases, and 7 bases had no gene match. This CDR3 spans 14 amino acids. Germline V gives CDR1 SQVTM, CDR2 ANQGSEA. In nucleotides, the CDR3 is TGCAGCGTCGCCCAGACTAGCGGGGGTGAGACCCAGTACTTC. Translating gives CSVAQTSGGETQYF.

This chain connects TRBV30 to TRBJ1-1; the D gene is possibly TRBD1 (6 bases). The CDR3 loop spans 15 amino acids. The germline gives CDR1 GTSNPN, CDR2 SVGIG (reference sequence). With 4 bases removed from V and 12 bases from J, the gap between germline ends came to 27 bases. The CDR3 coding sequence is TGTGCCTGGACCCGAGGGGCAGGGGAGGGTAATAGGTCTTTCTTT. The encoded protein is CAWTRGAGEGNRSFF.

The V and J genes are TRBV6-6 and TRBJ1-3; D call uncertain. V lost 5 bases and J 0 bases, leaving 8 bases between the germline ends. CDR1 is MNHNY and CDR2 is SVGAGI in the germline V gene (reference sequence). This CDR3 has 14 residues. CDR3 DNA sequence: TGTGCCAGCAGTCCTGGCGGCTCTGGAAACACCATATATTTT. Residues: CASSPGGSGNTIYF.

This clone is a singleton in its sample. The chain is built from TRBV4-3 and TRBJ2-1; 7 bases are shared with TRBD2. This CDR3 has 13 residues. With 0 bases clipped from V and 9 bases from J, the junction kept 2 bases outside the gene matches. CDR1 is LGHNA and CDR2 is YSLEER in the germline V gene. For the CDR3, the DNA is TGCGCCAGCAGCCAAGAGGGGAGGGCTGAGCAGTTCTTC. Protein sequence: CASSQEGRAEQFF.

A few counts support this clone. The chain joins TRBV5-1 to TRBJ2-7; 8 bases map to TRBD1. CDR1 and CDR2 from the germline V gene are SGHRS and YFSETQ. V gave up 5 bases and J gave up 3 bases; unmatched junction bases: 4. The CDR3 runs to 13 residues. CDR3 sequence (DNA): TGCGCCAGCAGGGGGACAGGAGTCTACGAGCAGTACTTC. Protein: CASRGTGVYEQYF.

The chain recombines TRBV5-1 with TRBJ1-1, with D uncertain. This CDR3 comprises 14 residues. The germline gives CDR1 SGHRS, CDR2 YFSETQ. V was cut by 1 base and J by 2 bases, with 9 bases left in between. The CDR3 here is CASSLMRLNTEAFF. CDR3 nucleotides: TGCGCCAGCAGCTTGATGCGGCTTAACACTGAAGCTTTCTTT.

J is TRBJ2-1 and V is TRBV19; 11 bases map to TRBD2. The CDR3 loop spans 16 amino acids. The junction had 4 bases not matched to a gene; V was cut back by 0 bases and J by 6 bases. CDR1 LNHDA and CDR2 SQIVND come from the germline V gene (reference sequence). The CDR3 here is CASSIDFSGGGNEQFF. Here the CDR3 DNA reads TGTGCCAGTAGTATAGACTTTAGCGGGGGGGGCAATGAGCAGTTCTTC.

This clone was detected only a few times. Written as DNA, the CDR3 is TGTGCCAGCAGACCTGGAGGACTAGCGGGAGGCACCGGGGAGCTGTTTTTT. Translating it yields CASRPGGLAGGTGELFF. The chain carries TRBV27 and TRBJ2-2; TRBD2 agrees at 14 bases. The CDR3 totals 17 residues. Germline-derived CDR1 and CDR2 are MNHEY and SMNVEV (reference sequence). V lost 6 bases and J lost 4; bases outside the gene matches: 7.

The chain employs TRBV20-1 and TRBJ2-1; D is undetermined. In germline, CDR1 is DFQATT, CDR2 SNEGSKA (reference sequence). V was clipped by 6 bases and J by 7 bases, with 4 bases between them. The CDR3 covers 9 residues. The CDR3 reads CSARNEQFF. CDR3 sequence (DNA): TGCAGTGCGAGGAATGAGCAGTTCTTC.

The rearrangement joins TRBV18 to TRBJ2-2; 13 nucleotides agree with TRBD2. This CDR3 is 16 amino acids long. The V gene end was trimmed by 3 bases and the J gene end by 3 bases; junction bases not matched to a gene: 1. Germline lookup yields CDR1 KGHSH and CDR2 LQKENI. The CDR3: CASSPGLAGDTGELFF. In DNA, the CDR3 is TGTGCCAGCTCACCCGGACTAGCGGGAGACACCGGGGAGCTGTTTTTT.

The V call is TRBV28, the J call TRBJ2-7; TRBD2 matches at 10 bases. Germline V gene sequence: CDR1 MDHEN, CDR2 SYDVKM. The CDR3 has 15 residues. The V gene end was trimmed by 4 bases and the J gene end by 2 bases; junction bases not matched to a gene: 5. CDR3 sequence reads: CASSSPLAGPYEQYF. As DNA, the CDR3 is TGTGCCAGCAGTTCCCCACTAGCGGGACCCTACGAGCAGTACTTC. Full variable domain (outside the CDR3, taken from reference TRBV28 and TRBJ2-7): DVKVTQSSRYLVKRTGEKVFLECVQDMDHENMFWYRQDPGLGLRLIYFSYDVKMKEKGDIPEGYSVSREKKERFSLILESASTNQTSMYLCASSSPLAGPYEQYFGPGTRLTVT.

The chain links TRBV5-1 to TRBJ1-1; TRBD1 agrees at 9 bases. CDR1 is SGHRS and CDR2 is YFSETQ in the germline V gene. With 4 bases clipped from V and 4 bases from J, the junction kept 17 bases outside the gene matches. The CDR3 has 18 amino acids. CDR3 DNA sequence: TGCGCCAGCAGCGCCCCTCTTACTACAGGGGGCCGGGGCACTGAAGCTTTCTTT. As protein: CASSAPLTTGGRGTEAFF.

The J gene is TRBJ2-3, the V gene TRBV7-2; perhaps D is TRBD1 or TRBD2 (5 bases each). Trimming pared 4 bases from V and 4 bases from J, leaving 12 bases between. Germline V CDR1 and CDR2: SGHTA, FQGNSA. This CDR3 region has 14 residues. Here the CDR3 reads CASSSGTVPDTQYF. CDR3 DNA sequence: TGTGCCAGCAGCTCCGGGACGGTGCCAGATACGCAGTATTTT.